This TCR beta chain appears in the sequencing data of a study of kidney transplant recipient with SARS-CoV-2 infection. V dropped 1 base and J dropped 6 bases, with 12 bases sitting between them. Germline CDR1 and CDR2: GTSNPN and SVGIG (reference sequence). The CDR3 runs 13 residues. Via MiXCR, TCRdb re-called the reads, giving one row per CDR3 protein. Of approximately 240,000 distinct CDR3 sequences detected, more than 25% appear once; the ten largest clones hold 7% to 8%. As concerns this clonotype: This may be a read error: a much more frequent sequence differs by one nucleotide. The conserved closing phenylalanine or tryptophan is absent in this CDR3, likely reflecting a read error.

This receptor was taken from a young adult male patient who had COVID-19 and was a kidney transplant recipient. The graft donor may account for some of the T cells. This chain uses TRBV30 with TRBJ1-2; the D is unclear. The sequenced sample was a blood sample, obtained at baseline and between days 110 and 120 from a kidney transplant recipient. The DNA of the CDR3 is TGTGCCTGGAGTGAGGGCCGTGGGGATGGCTACACCCTC. The encoded protein is CAWSEGRGDGYTL.